This T cell receptor (beta chain) was observed in a study of blood T cell repertoires in COVID-19 (dated by TCRdb to about 2020). Some background on the complete study: Samples covering the acute and convalescent phases of COVID-19 were provided by collaborators in the United States, Italy and Spain. The samples were drawn from two sources: the first 160 participants of the ongoing ImmuneRACE study, and 1,000 to 1,500 subjects contributed by 6 global collaborators. The prospective study material was composed of cDNA or gDNA derived from T cells, B-cell-depleted T cells, or PBMCs. Subjects who had been exposed to COVID-19, were actively infected with it, or had recovered from it provided the deeply sampled blood TCRbeta repertoires that made up the dataset. Where HLA class I and class II types were available, the types were taken from metadata supplied by the sample provider, not from assay-based typing. Nearly every sample came with metadata listing a de-identified subject ID, COVID-19 status, age in years and sex. A freely available public database, intended as a resource for researchers studying the immune response to SARS-CoV-2, is where the repertoires were released. Results the study describes overall, beyond this receptor: How much clinical and demographic metadata was included differed by source and by participant, and the metadata was provided uncurated.

TCRbeta CDR3 regions were amplified from genomic DNA using the immunoSEQ Assay, a bias-controlled multiplex PCR. The study's own analysis went as follows. Within the assay, amplification of reference gene primers was used to estimate how many nucleated cells each sample contained. To quantify the absolute abundance of each unique TCRbeta CDR3 rearrangement, sequence reads were collapsed and filtered. For each sample, productive Simpson clonality was calculated by taking the square root of Simpson's diversity index across productive rearrangements. TCRdb re-hosts the immuneACCESS table, in-frame sequences only. Its copies lack some clones; in the studies checked, an unresolved V gene accounts for under half of them, and the cause for the rest is not known. For V, J and clone size, that table is used; D and trimming come from the DNA. This sample holds about 160,000 clones; approximately 88% were observed only once. The ten largest clones represent around 8.4% of the sample.

Including cysteine and phenylalanine, the CDR3 has 15 amino acids. The retained sequence is limited to the CDR3, 45 bases, with the frame set at the first base. V and J are trimmed by 5 bases and 7 bases, and the gene matches miss 10 bases of the junction. CDR1 SGHVS and CDR2 FQNEAQ were looked up in the germline V gene. Each collaborating institution followed its own protocols to collect whole blood in K2EDTA tubes. For TCRbeta analysis, collaborator samples were shipped as frozen whole blood, as isolated PBMCs, or as DNA extracted from either sample type. As a fraction of the sample, this clone is medium-sized (0.01 to 0.1%). Its antigen remains undetermined. The record has no base qualities; no much larger clone is one base away.

The receptor was derived from a woman older than 75 with active or convalescent COVID-19. Sequencing used peripheral blood. The chain employs TRBV7-8 and TRBJ2-1; the central 8 bases match TRBD1. The DNA sequence is as follows: TGTGCCAGCAGCGACCCGGACAGGGAAGGGAATGAGCAGTTCTTC. This sequence encodes CASSDPDREGNEQFF. Outside the CDR3, residues come from the reference TRBV7-8 and TRBJ2-1 proteins, so the full variable domain is: GAGVSQSPRYKVAKRGQDVALRCDPISGHVSLFWYQQALGQGPEFLTYFQNEAQLDKSGLPSDRFFAERPEGSVSTLKIQRTQQEDSAVYLCASSDPDREGNEQFFGPGTRLTVL.